One sample yielded the 10 T cell receptor beta chains listed below, sequenced in a study of CD8 T cells in ankylosing spondylitis. The study's findings and limits: There was a TCR beta motif, made of several highly homologous variants, that appeared characteristic of ankylosing spondylitis blood.

TCRdb reanalysed the 5' RACE reads using MiXCR and keeps one entry per CDR3 protein. Here the sample spans about 220,000 distinct CDR3 sequences, 6% to 8.5% being singletons. Which antigens these TCRs recognize remains unknown. The sample was blood, either unsorted or a sorted T cell fraction (not recorded which). All receptors come from a male donor with ankylosing spondylitis.

This clonotype was counted ten times or more. The V and J genes are TRBV10-3 and TRBJ1-2, with 8 bases fitting TRBD1. Trimming removed 5 bases from V and 2 bases from J; junction bases left unmatched: 4. The CDR3 contains 14 residues. Germline-derived CDR1 and CDR2 are ENHRY and SYGVKD. The CDR3, as DNA: TGTGCCATCAGTTCGCAGGGGGCCAACTATGGCTACACCTTC. Its translation: CAISSQGANYGYTF.

This clonotype was counted between two and nine times. V and J are TRBV28 and TRBJ2-7, with no clear D. Trimming pared 1 base from V and 6 bases from J, leaving 10 bases between. The germline gives CDR1 MDHEN, CDR2 SYDVKM. This CDR3 comprises 13 residues. The CDR3 DNA sequence: TGTGCCAGCAGTTTATCGGTTGTTGGCGAGCAGTACTTC. This gives the protein CASSLSVVGEQYF.

This clonotype showed up many times. V is TRBV10-2 and J is TRBJ2-3; D is uncertain. CDR1 WSHSY and CDR2 SAAADI come from the germline V gene. The CDR3 consists of 12 residues. Trimming removed 8 bases at V and 8 bases at J, with 14 bases between. CDR3 DNA: TGCGCCAGCGGGCCGGCAAAGGGTACGCAGTATTTT. Encoded protein: CASGPAKGTQYF.

This clonotype was recorded at least ten times. The chain employs TRBV27 and TRBJ2-7; D is undetermined. Germline V gene data show CDR1 as MNHEY and CDR2 as SMNVEV (reference sequence). The CDR3 is 13 amino acids. Trimming pared 3 bases from V and 6 bases from J, leaving 12 bases between. The CDR3 DNA is TGTGCCAGCAGTTTCATTATAGGTAGCGAGCAGTACTTC. It translates to CASSFIIGSEQYF.

The sample holds many counts of this clonotype. This chain joins TRBV9 and TRBJ2-7; no clear D gene. The CDR3 consists of 14 residues. V dropped 4 bases and J dropped 2 bases, with 13 bases sitting between them. The germline CDR1 and CDR2 sequences are SGDLS and YYNGEE. CDR3 nucleotides: TGTGCCAGCAGCCCTCCAGGCAACCCCTACGAGCAGTACTTC. It codes for CASSPPGNPYEQYF.

This clonotype came up many times. This rearrangement joins TRBV20-1 to TRBJ1-6; D perhaps matches TRBD1 (5 bases). CDR3 length: 15 amino acids. The V end lost 2 bases, the J end lost 3 bases, and 11 bases lay between the germline ends. The germline V gene has CDR1 DFQATT and CDR2 SNEGSKA (reference sequence). Here the CDR3 reads CSARRMQGYNSPLHF. The CDR3 coding sequence is TGCAGTGCTAGAAGGATGCAGGGCTATAATTCACCCCTCCACTTT.

This clonotype was recorded at least ten times. The chain recombines TRBV27 with TRBJ1-2, with TRBD1 as a possible D gene (5 bases). Germline assignment: CDR1 MNHEY and CDR2 SMNVEV (reference sequence). The CDR3 extends over 13 amino acids. The ends were cut back, 3 bases at V and 8 bases at J, with 13 bases in the middle. CDR3: CASSFTQGGGYTF. The CDR3 DNA reads TGTGCCAGCAGTTTTACCCAGGGTGGCGGCTACACCTTC.

This chain connects TRBV9 to TRBJ1-2, with D perhaps TRBD1 (5 bases). CDR1 is SGDLS, CDR2 YYNGEE, per germline. The V end was cut by 2 bases, the J end by 0 bases, with 14 bases between. CDR3 length: 16 residues. Here the CDR3 reads CASSVTPEGPNYGYTF. In DNA form, the CDR3 reads TGTGCCAGCAGCGTGACGCCGGAGGGACCTAACTATGGCTACACCTTC.

The table lists this clonotype with many counts. This chain connects TRBV7-9 to TRBJ2-1; the D is unclear. Germline assignment: CDR1 SEHNR and CDR2 FQNEAQ (reference sequence). This CDR3 has 13 amino acids. Trimming removed 0 bases from V and 8 bases from J, with 8 bases in between. The CDR3 spells CASSLARSDEQFF. The CDR3 DNA is TGTGCCAGCAGCTTAGCCAGATCCGATGAGCAGTTCTTC.

This clonotype was found many times. The rearrangement joins TRBV29-1 to TRBJ2-1; D perhaps matches TRBD2 (7 bases). Per germline, CDR1 SQVTM and CDR2 ANQGSEA. Trimming cost V 8 bases and J 6 bases, with 20 bases left between them. The CDR3 loop spans 14 amino acids. CDR3 DNA: TGCAGCACCGGAGGGGGGGAGGAGGGCAATGAGCAGTTCTTC. This gives the protein CSTGGGEEGNEQFF.